The 30 T cell receptor beta chains in this list originate from one sample, sequenced in a study of blood T cell repertoires in COVID-19. Measured with immunoSEQ multiplex PCR; TCRdb has only the in-frame clones, and not every one. The table lists around 99,000 clones, 79% of them singletons. The sample comprised peripheral blood. The receptors were gathered from a woman aged 80 or over with active or convalescent COVID-19.

J is TRBJ2-1 and V is TRBV7-2; D gene ambiguous. V dropped 1 base and J dropped 3 bases, with 16 bases sitting between them. The CDR3 has 17 amino acids. CDR1 is SGHTA, CDR2 FQGNSA, per germline. CDR3 protein: CASSLEASANLYNEQFF. The DNA for the CDR3 is TGTGCCAGCAGCTTAGAGGCGAGCGCCAACCTCTACAATGAGCAGTTCTTC.

V and J are TRBV11-2 and TRBJ2-1, with 7 bases identical to TRBD2. Germline-derived CDR1 and CDR2 are SGHAT and FQNNGV. V gave up 5 bases and J gave up 9 bases; unmatched junction bases: 10. The CDR3 has 14 residues. CDR3 loop: CASSLGEGWGEQFF. For the CDR3, the DNA is TGTGCCAGCAGCCTCGGGGAGGGTTGGGGTGAGCAGTTCTTC.

This clone was recorded only once. This rearrangement joins TRBV27 to TRBJ2-5; 7 bases are shared with TRBD2. Germline-derived CDR1 and CDR2 are MNHEY and SMNVEV (reference sequence). The CDR3 covers 16 residues. J gave up 1 base and V 2 bases, and 7 bases lay outside the gene matches. The CDR3 loop is CASSLGGGGVQETQYF. The CDR3 DNA reads as TGTGCCAGCAGTTTAGGGGGGGGTGGGGTCCAAGAGACCCAGTACTTC.

CDR3 bases: TGCGCCAGCAGTCCCCCCGGGGGGAAAGGAGGAGAAAAACTGTTTTTT. This encodes CASSPPGGKGGEKLFF. The chain employs TRBV23-1 and TRBJ1-4, with D maybe TRBD1 (5 bases). TRBV23-1 counts as an open reading frame of uncertain function. The CDR3 sequence is 16 residues long. Trimming took off 4 bases at V and 8 bases at J, with 20 bases between the two ends.

The V gene is TRBV7-3, the J gene TRBJ2-5; D is possibly TRBD2 (6 bases). CDR3 size: 15 residues. Looked up from germline, CDR1 is SGHTA and CDR2 is FQGTGA. V was trimmed by 5 bases and J by 5 bases, leaving 18 bases between them. CDR3 protein: CASSPLPGTPETQYF. CDR3 DNA sequence: TGTGCCAGCAGCCCCCTCCCCGGGACTCCCGAGACCCAGTACTTC.

This clone was detected only a few times. This chain connects TRBV28 to TRBJ1-3; 9 bases are shared with TRBD1. The CDR3 contains 16 residues. J gave up 5 bases and V 5 bases, and 10 bases lay outside the gene matches. CDR1 is MDHEN and CDR2 is SYDVKM in the germline V gene. The CDR3 region is CASSNPGTGFRNTIYF. The CDR3 DNA follows: TGTGCCAGCAGTAATCCCGGGACAGGGTTTCGAAACACCATATATTTT.

This rearrangement joins TRBV2 to TRBJ2-3, with a weak D call TRBD1 (6 bases). The CDR3 totals 13 residues. V was shortened by 6 bases and J by 6 bases, with 13 bases between the two germline ends. Germline V gene sequence: CDR1 SNHLY, CDR2 FYNNEI. This CDR3 reads CASSGTSRDTQYF. The CDR3 DNA is TGTGCCAGCAGCGGGACATCCAGGGATACGCAGTATTTT.

This chain uses TRBV10-3 with TRBJ1-2; 8 nucleotides match TRBD1. The CDR3 extends over 14 amino acids. Losses at the gene ends were 5 bases for V and 5 bases for J; bases not matched to a gene: 7. Per germline, CDR1 ENHRY and CDR2 SYGVKD. CDR3: CAISPDRDVYGYTF. CDR3 DNA: TGTGCCATCAGTCCGGACAGGGATGTATATGGCTACACCTTC.

This chain uses TRBV7-2 with TRBJ2-4; the D gene is possibly TRBD1 (6 bases). V lost 4 bases and J lost 8, with 12 bases in between. The CDR3 runs 13 residues. Germline assignment: CDR1 SGHTA and CDR2 FQGNSA. The CDR3 sequence is CASSWKSGDIQYF. In nucleotides, the CDR3 is TGTGCCAGCAGCTGGAAATCAGGGGACATTCAGTACTTC.

The chain joins TRBV14 to TRBJ2-1; D gene uncertain. The length of the CDR3 is 15 residues. V was pared by 0 bases and J by 8 bases, with 14 bases between. Germline V gives CDR1 SGHDN, CDR2 FVKESK. CDR3 sequence (DNA): TGTGCCAGCAGCCAAGAAGTCAGCGAATACGATGAGCAGTTCTTC. Protein product: CASSQEVSEYDEQFF. Together with reference TRBV14 and TRBJ2-1, the CDR3 gives the full variable domain: EAGVTQFPSHSVIEKGQTVTLRCDPISGHDNLYWYRRVMGKEIKFLLHFVKESKQDESGMPNNRFLAERTGGTYSTLKVQPAELEDSGVYFCASSQEVSEYDEQFFGPGTRLTVL.

The DNA for the CDR3 is TGTGCCAGCAGTTTCGGGGACAGCTCTGGCTACACCTTC. It is translated as CASSFGDSSGYTF. This sequence joins TRBV6-5 and TRBJ1-2; 7 bases agree with TRBD1. From germline, CDR1 is MNHEY and CDR2 SVGAGI. V lost 4 bases to trimming and J lost 7 bases; unmatched junction nucleotides: 6. CDR3 length equals 13 residues.

The J gene is TRBJ1-3, the V gene TRBV9; TRBD1 might be the D (5 bases). V was clipped by 0 bases and J by 9 bases, with 13 bases between them. The CDR3 is 14 amino acids. Germline assignment: CDR1 SGDLS and CDR2 YYNGEE. The CDR3 DNA follows: TGTGCCAGCAGCGTAGATCCCGGGAGGGGCACCATATATTTT. Amino acids: CASSVDPGRGTIYF.

DNA for the CDR3: TGCGCCAGCAGCTCGAAACTAGCTGGTGACTACAATGAGCAGTTCTTC. This encodes CASSSKLAGDYNEQFF. The rearrangement joins TRBV5-1 to TRBJ2-1; the D gene is possibly TRBD2 (6 bases). The V end was cut by 3 bases, the J end by 3 bases, with 16 bases between. Germline CDR1 is SGHRS and CDR2 is YFSETQ. The CDR3 is 16 amino acids.

This sequence joins TRBV5-1 and TRBJ2-1, with TRBD2 matching over 9 bases. V was pared by 1 base and J by 7 bases, with 6 bases of the junction left unmatched. Looked up from germline, CDR1 is SGHRS and CDR2 is YFSETQ. This CDR3 region has 15 residues. CDR3: CASSLRAGGGNEQFF. In nucleotides, the CDR3 is TGCGCCAGCAGCTTGAGAGCGGGAGGTGGTAATGAGCAGTTCTTC.

This clone was detected a few times. The chain uses TRBV7-2 and TRBJ2-1; 8 bases are a match to TRBD2. CDR1 is SGHTA, CDR2 FQGNSA, per germline. J lost 0 bases, V lost 2 bases, and 3 bases had no gene match. The CDR3 contains 16 residues. CDR3 sequence: CASSLPGRGSYNEQFF. CDR3 coding DNA: TGTGCCAGCAGCTTACCCGGGAGGGGCTCCTACAATGAGCAGTTCTTC.

The rearrangement uses TRBV10-3 and TRBJ2-1, with 9 bases fitting TRBD2. Germline V gene lookup returns CDR1 ENHRY and CDR2 SYGVKD. The CDR3 extends over 18 amino acids. V shed 0 bases, J shed 3 bases, and the junction held 9 bases outside the gene matches. CDR3 in amino acids: CAISESRSAGGNYNEQFF. The DNA of the CDR3 is TGTGCCATCAGTGAGTCGAGGTCAGCGGGAGGCAACTACAATGAGCAGTTCTTC.

V usage is TRBV7-9 and J usage is TRBJ1-5, with 9 bases matching TRBD1. CDR1 is SEHNR and CDR2 is FQNEAQ in the germline V gene (reference sequence). The J segment lost 0 bases and the V segment lost 5 bases, leaving 8 bases of the junction unmatched. The CDR3 has 17 residues. For the CDR3, the DNA is TGTGCCAGCAGCGTCGGGACAGGGTTTAGTAGCAATCAGCCCCAGCATTTT. Amino acid sequence: CASSVGTGFSSNQPQHF.

This chain links TRBV7-2 with TRBJ2-5, with D maybe TRBD2 (6 bases). The CDR3 loop spans 14 amino acids. CDR1 is SGHTA, CDR2 FQGNSA, per germline. The ends were cut back, 2 bases at V and 6 bases at J, with 13 bases in the middle. The chain's CDR3 is CASSLRDSGQTQYF. Here the CDR3 DNA reads TGTGCCAGCAGCTTACGGGACTCCGGGCAGACCCAGTACTTC.

CDR3 DNA sequence: TGTGCCAGCGGCTACTATTCTTCCGGCCCCGTCAAGGTCGGAGAGCAGTTCTTC. Protein: CASGYYSSGPVKVGEQFF. The V call is TRBV7-9, the J call TRBJ2-1; D unclear. The germline CDR1 and CDR2 sequences are SEHNR and FQNEAQ (reference sequence). The CDR3 sequence is 18 residues long. Trimming took off 8 bases at V and 10 bases at J, with 33 bases between the two ends.

V usage is TRBV7-2 and J usage is TRBJ2-7; a weak D match, TRBD2 (5 bases). Trimming left V 5 bases short and J 4 bases short, with 12 bases between. This CDR3 spans 13 amino acids. CDR1 SGHTA and CDR2 FQGNSA come from the germline V gene. The CDR3 region has the DNA TGTGCCAGCAGCCCGGCGGGCGGATACGAGCAGTACTTC. Protein product: CASSPAGGYEQYF. Full variable domain (missing parts from reference TRBV7-2 and TRBJ2-7): GAGVSQSPSNKVTEKGKDVELRCDPISGHTALYWYRQSLGQGLEFLIYFQGNSAPDKSGLPSDRFSAERTGGSVSTLTIQRTQQEDSAVYLCASSPAGGYEQYFGPGTRLTVT.

This clone came up a few times. CDR3 protein: CASSLGRQPQHF. The CDR3 region has the DNA TGTGCCAGTAGTTTGGGGCGGCAGCCCCAGCATTTT. V gene TRBV19 combines with J gene TRBJ1-5; D is possibly TRBD1 (5 bases). This CDR3 spans 12 amino acids. Germline CDR1 and CDR2: LNHDA and SQIVND (reference sequence). Deletions cut 5 bases from V and 7 bases from J, with 9 bases between. The full variable domain, in which reference TRBV19 and TRBJ1-5 provide the parts outside the CDR3, is DGGITQSPKYLFRKEGQNVTLSCEQNLNHDAMYWYRQDPGQGLRLIYYSQIVNDFQKGDIAEGYSVSREKKESFPLTVTSAQKNPTAFYLCASSLGRQPQHFGDGTRLSIL.

The genes are TRBV5-5 and TRBJ2-5, with D perhaps matching TRBD1 (5 bases). Trimming stripped 2 bases from V and 3 bases from J, with 11 bases between. CDR3 size: 14 residues. Germline-derived CDR1 and CDR2 are SGHKS and YYEKEE (reference sequence). The CDR3 is CASSFRQGKETQYF. Here the CDR3 DNA reads TGTGCCAGCAGCTTCCGGCAGGGAAAAGAGACCCAGTACTTC. The variable domain in full, completed from reference TRBV5-5 and TRBJ2-5, reads DAGVTQSPTHLIKTRGQQVTLRCSPISGHKSVSWYQQVLGQGPQFIFQYYEKEERGRGNFPDRFSARQFPNYSSELNVNALLLGDSALYLCASSFRQGKETQYFGPGTRLLVL.

V and J are TRBV11-2 and TRBJ1-1; D uncertain. CDR3 size: 15 residues. Germline CDR1 is SGHAT and CDR2 is FQNNGV. Trimming left V 0 bases short and J 5 bases short, with 13 bases between. CDR3 in amino acids: CASSLDLYPWTEAFF. In nucleotides, the CDR3 is TGTGCCAGCAGCTTAGATCTCTATCCTTGGACTGAAGCTTTCTTT.

The genes are TRBV27 and TRBJ2-2, with D possibly TRBD1 on 5 matching bases. The CDR3 has 13 residues. Germline CDR1 MNHEY, CDR2 SMNVEV (reference sequence). With 2 bases removed from V and 8 bases from J, the gap between germline ends came to 9 bases. The DNA for the CDR3 is TGTGCCAGCAGTTTAGGCCAGGGAGGGGAGCTGTTTTTT. It codes for CASSLGQGGELFF.

Notes on this clone: At one end the junction does not follow the germline gene, possibly because of a read error. V usage is TRBV5-1 and J usage is TRBJ2-2; 10 nucleotides align to TRBD2. Per germline, CDR1 SGHRS and CDR2 YFSETQ. The CDR3 is made up of 15 amino acids. The CDR3 protein is CASRFLAGDTGELFF. The DNA for the CDR3 is TGTGCCAGCAGGTTCCTAGCGGGAGACACCGGGGAGCTGTTTTTT.

The V and J genes are TRBV19 and TRBJ1-1, with D possibly matching TRBD1 (5 bases). The germline V and J ends were trimmed by 5 bases and 7 bases, with 14 bases remaining between them. Per germline, CDR1 LNHDA and CDR2 SQIVND (reference sequence). The CDR3 extends over 13 amino acids. The CDR3 loop reads CASSVTQGGEAFF. The CDR3 nucleotides are TGTGCCAGTAGTGTTACCCAGGGTGGTGAAGCTTTCTTT.

This chain uses TRBV7-3 with TRBJ2-2, with a possible D match to TRBD2 (5 bases). This CDR3 spans 16 amino acids. The germline V gene encodes CDR1 SGHTA and CDR2 FQGTGA. With 2 bases removed from V and 6 bases from J, the gap between germline ends came to 16 bases. This CDR3 reads CASSLGGYGPAGELFF. The DNA for the CDR3 is TGTGCCAGCAGCTTAGGAGGATACGGCCCGGCCGGGGAGCTGTTTTTT.

The chain is built from TRBV5-1 and TRBJ2-2; no reliable D call. From germline, CDR1 is SGHRS and CDR2 YFSETQ. Trimming removed 6 bases from V and 1 base from J, with 7 bases in between. This CDR3 spans 13 amino acids. CDR3: CASTLLNTGELFF. CDR3 DNA sequence: TGCGCCAGCACACTCTTGAACACCGGGGAGCTGTTTTTT.

The V and J genes are TRBV28 and TRBJ2-3, with 8 positions matching TRBD1. This CDR3 comprises 14 residues. The germline CDR1 and CDR2 sequences are MDHEN and SYDVKM. Trimming removed 5 bases from V and 3 bases from J; junction bases left unmatched: 4. The CDR3 coding sequence is TGTGCCAGCAGTCCAGGGGGCAAGACAGATACGCAGTATTTT. It specifies CASSPGGKTDTQYF.

This clone was recorded once. The chain has TRBV19 and TRBJ2-7; D gene uncertain. This CDR3 spans 14 amino acids. V dropped 6 bases and J dropped 7 bases, with 19 bases sitting between them. Germline CDR1 LNHDA, CDR2 SQIVND (reference sequence). CDR3 loop: CASSPSSFPNEQYF. The CDR3 region has the DNA TGTGCCAGTAGCCCGAGCTCATTCCCGAATGAGCAGTACTTC. The whole variable domain, remainder taken from reference TRBV19 and TRBJ2-7, is DGGITQSPKYLFRKEGQNVTLSCEQNLNHDAMYWYRQDPGQGLRLIYYSQIVNDFQKGDIAEGYSVSREKKESFPLTVTSAQKNPTAFYLCASSPSSFPNEQYFGPGTRLTVT.